The 15 T cell receptor beta chains below come from one sample, sequenced in a study of T cells in Graves' hyperthyroidism and ophthalmopathy. TCR beta CDR3 sequences were amplified from RNA transcripts. RT-PCR in the first round (using the HTBI primer set) targeted the TCR CDR3. TCRdb fed the multiplex PCR reads into MiXCR, producing one record per CDR3 protein. The sample yields roughly 550,000 distinct CDR3 sequences, approximately 16% seen once. Material: blood. These receptors came from a woman aged 25-40 years with Graves' ophthalmopathy.

This clonotype was observed at least ten times. This chain links TRBV20-1 with TRBJ1-1; D gene uncertain. Trimming shortened V by 3 bases and J by 3 bases, and 14 bases separated the two germline ends. Germline values: CDR1 DFQATT, CDR2 SNEGSKA (reference sequence). This CDR3 contains 14 residues. The CDR3: CSASTGPLHTEAFF. In DNA, the CDR3 is TGCAGTGCTAGCACTGGTCCTCTTCACACTGAAGCTTTCTTT.

This clonotype has only a few counts. This sequence joins TRBV5-5 and TRBJ1-2; D not certain. Trimming shortened V by 0 bases and J by 4 bases, and 13 bases separated the two germline ends. This CDR3 comprises 15 residues. CDR1 and CDR2 (germline): SGHKS, YYEKEE (reference sequence). The DNA of the CDR3 is TGTGCCAGCAGCTTGGTAATGACCCTCGGCTATGGCTACACCTTC. Protein sequence: CASSLVMTLGYGYTF.

The gene calls are TRBV5-6 and TRBJ2-7, with 10 bases matching TRBD2. Germline CDR1 and CDR2: SGHDT and YYEEEE. The CDR3 totals 15 residues. Trimming took 2 bases from V and 3 from J; bases not matched to a gene: 5. DNA of the CDR3: TGTGCCAGCAGCTTTGGGACTAGCGAGAACTACGAGCAGTACTTC. It specifies CASSFGTSENYEQYF.

V is TRBV30 and J is TRBJ2-2; 7 positions match TRBD2. Per the germline V gene, CDR1 is GTSNPN and CDR2 is SVGIG (reference sequence). The CDR3 totals 16 residues. V shed 2 bases and J 3 bases; nucleotides not matched to a gene: 9. Here the CDR3 reads CAWSQREGLYTGELFF. CDR3 coding DNA: TGTGCCTGGAGTCAGAGGGAGGGCCTTTACACCGGGGAGCTGTTTTTT.

This clonotype was recorded many times. The chain links TRBV27 to TRBJ1-1; 8 positions match TRBD1. CDR3 length: 14 residues. After removal of 4 bases from V and 1 base from J, the junction contained 2 bases not matched to a gene. Per the germline V gene, CDR1 is MNHEY and CDR2 is SMNVEV (reference sequence). The CDR3 spells CASSYTGGNTEAFF. Here the CDR3 DNA reads TGTGCCAGCAGTTATACAGGGGGGAACACTGAAGCTTTCTTT.

In this sample, this clonotype turned up many times. The chain carries TRBV6-1 and TRBJ2-7; tentatively, D is TRBD1 (6 bases). The V gene lost 9 bases and the J gene lost 0 bases, with 9 bases spanning the gap. CDR3 length: 12 amino acids. CDR1 and CDR2 from the germline V gene are MNHNS and SASEGT. The chain's CDR3 is CASKQGSYEQYF. The CDR3 nucleotides are TGTGCCAGTAAACAGGGCTCCTACGAGCAGTACTTC.

This chain connects TRBV20-1 to TRBJ2-1; 9 bases line up with TRBD2. The J segment lost 1 base and the V segment lost 0 bases, leaving 16 bases of the junction unmatched. The germline V gene has CDR1 DFQATT and CDR2 SNEGSKA (reference sequence). CDR3 length: 20 residues. Written as DNA, the CDR3 is TGCAGTGCTAGAGATCGCTCTAGCGGGACTTTGGGCCCTTCCTACAATGAGCAGTTCTTC. It specifies CSARDRSSGTLGPSYNEQFF.

This clonotype has ten or more counts. The chain combines TRBV2 with TRBJ2-3; D is uncertain. CDR1 and CDR2 (germline): SNHLY, FYNNEI. CDR3 length: 13 amino acids. V gave up 6 bases and J gave up 3 bases, with 10 bases separating them. CDR3 loop: CASRGLRTDTQYF. The CDR3 DNA is TGTGCCAGCAGGGGTCTGCGGACAGATACGCAGTATTTT.

The chain links TRBV29-1 to TRBJ2-7, with D possibly being TRBD2 (6 bases). Trimming removed 5 bases at V and 1 base at J, with 30 bases between. The CDR3 is 19 residues long. The V gene's germline CDR1 is SQVTM and CDR2 ANQGSEA. CDR3: CSVLGGGPRKLPPSYEQYF. The CDR3 coding sequence is TGCAGCGTTCTGGGGGGAGGACCAAGAAAACTACCCCCATCCTACGAGCAGTACTTC.

This clonotype was seen repeatedly, ten times or more. The V gene is TRBV12-3 or TRBV12-4, the J gene TRBJ2-2; no firm D call. CDR3 length equals 12 residues. Trimming took 5 bases from V and 6 from J, leaving 7 bases between them. The chain's CDR3 is CASSPLAGELFF. The CDR3 bases are TGTGCCAGCAGTCCCCTCGCCGGGGAGCTGTTTTTT.

The chain carries TRBV29-1 and TRBJ2-2, with 7 nucleotides matching TRBD1. This CDR3 region has 16 residues. V was pared by 3 bases and J by 0 bases, with 7 bases of the junction left unmatched. Per the germline V gene, CDR1 is SQVTM and CDR2 is ANQGSEA. CDR3 nucleotides: TGCAGCGTTGAGGACGGACAGGCTGCGAACACCGGGGAGCTGTTTTTT. This encodes CSVEDGQAANTGELFF.

This clonotype was observed many times. The J gene is TRBJ2-1, the V gene TRBV20-1; the match to TRBD2 covers 8 bases. Germline-derived CDR1 and CDR2 are DFQATT and SNEGSKA (reference sequence). Trimming took 3 bases from V and 7 from J; bases not matched to a gene: 14. The CDR3 sequence is 16 residues long. As DNA, the CDR3 is TGCAGTGCTAGGCCCCTAGAACGGGAGGGCCGGAATGAGCAGTTCTTC. Translating gives CSARPLEREGRNEQFF.

This clonotype was seen more than once but under ten times. The CDR3 spells CASSRPGELFF. As DNA, the CDR3 is TGTGCCAGCAGTCGCCCCGGGGAGCTGTTTTTT. The rearrangement uses TRBV28 and TRBJ2-2; D remains ambiguous. The CDR3 covers 11 residues. Germline values: CDR1 MDHEN, CDR2 SYDVKM. Trimming removed 5 bases at V and 6 bases at J, with 4 bases between.

This clonotype showed up just a few times. A much larger clone is a single base away; this may be a read error. The chain combines TRBV7-9 with TRBJ1-4; no reliable D call. Per the germline V gene, CDR1 is SEHNR and CDR2 is FQNEAQ (reference sequence). The V gene lost 0 bases and the J gene lost 4 bases, with 0 bases spanning the gap. The CDR3 contains 12 residues. CDR3 DNA sequence: TGTGCCAGCAGCTTAGCTAATGAAAAACTGTTTTTT. It specifies CASSLANEKLFF. Drawing the rest from reference TRBV7-9 and TRBJ1-4, the complete variable domain is DTGVSQNPRHKITKRGQNVTFRCDPISEHNRLYWYRQTLGQGPEFLTYFQNEAQLEKSRLLSDRFSAERPKGSFSTLEIQRTEQGDSAMYLCASSLANEKLFFGSGTQLSVL.

This clonotype showed up many times. The chain is built from TRBV4-2 and TRBJ2-1, with TRBD2 matching 12 bases. Germline lookup yields CDR1 LGHNA and CDR2 YNFKEQ. J was trimmed by 7 bases and V by 7 bases; bases with no gene match: 5. The CDR3 totals 14 residues. The DNA for the CDR3 is TGTGCCAGCAACAGACTAGCGGGAGAGAATGAGCAGTTCTTC. Its protein is CASNRLAGENEQFF.